What follows are 27 T cell receptor beta chains derived from one specimen sequenced in a study of T cells in women clearing cervical HPV infection. The repertoire was sequenced with immunoSEQ multiplex PCR; TCRdb's copy has only in-frame clones and lacks some. The sample has about 20,000 clones. Sequenced material: blood buffy coat. These receptors were collected from a woman between 18 and 75 years old with a cervical HPV16 infection that either progressed to CIN3+ or cleared (not recorded which).

On this clone itself: The read ends 3 residues early relative to the CDR3; the germline J gene fills the gap. The rearrangement joins TRBV20-1 to TRBJ2-1, with 8 bases aligning to TRBD2. The CDR3 totals 16 residues. The germline CDR1 and CDR2 sequences are DFQATT and SNEGSKA (reference sequence). Trimming took 0 bases from V and 5 from J; bases not matched to a gene: 9. The CDR3 region is CSARDPAGASHNEQFF. The CDR3 DNA, read in part, is TGCAGTGCTAGAGATCCAGCGGGGGCTAGCCACAATGAG.

About this clone: The sequenced fragment ends 3 residues before the CDR3 boundary, so the rest is inferred from the germline J gene. J is TRBJ1-1 and V is TRBV18; D unresolved. The CDR3 covers 14 residues. The germline V gene has CDR1 KGHSH and CDR2 LQKENI. V shed 5 bases and J shed 1 base, with 11 bases lying between them. CDR3 DNA (partial): TGTGCCAGCTCAAGCGGGCGGGGGAACACTGAA. The encoded protein is CASSSGRGNTE. The complete CDR3 sequence is CASSSGRGNTEAFF.

As for this clone: The read terminates 3 residues before the CDR3 end, so the remaining end is supplied by the germline J gene. The chain combines TRBV2 with TRBJ1-2, with a possible D match to TRBD1 (6 bases). Germline V lookup: CDR1 SNHLY, CDR2 FYNNEI. CDR3 length: 13 amino acids. Trimming left V 8 bases short and J 3 bases short, with 13 bases between. The CDR3 DNA, read in part, is TGTGCCAGCGGTACTGGGGGCGACTATGGC. It translates to CASGTGGDYG. The CDR3 in its entirety is CASGTGGDYGYTF.

In the case of this clone: The CDR3 end is not reached by the read, which stops 3 residues before it; the germline J gene fills it in. This chain connects TRBV6-1 to TRBJ1-2, with D perhaps matching TRBD1 (6 bases). The CDR3 length is 15 residues. Germline V gene data show CDR1 as MNHNS and CDR2 as SASEGT. Trimming took 4 bases from V and 5 from J, leaving 17 bases between them. CDR3 bases read: TGTGCCAGCAGTGCCAACGGGGGGCAGGCGTATGGC. Translating it yields CASSANGGQAYG. The whole CDR3 sequence reads CASSANGGQAYGYTF.

In the case of this clone: The sequence runs out 3 residues before the end of the CDR3; the remainder is reconstructed from the germline J gene. The chain has TRBV19 and TRBJ1-5; 7 bases align to TRBD1. The CDR3 length is 14 residues. V gave up 6 bases and J gave up 3 bases; unmatched junction bases: 5. Germline CDR1 reads LNHDA; CDR2 reads SQIVND (reference sequence). The DNA read from the CDR3 is TGTGCCAGTAGGGAGACAGGGTCCAATCAGCCC. The encoded protein is CASRETGSNQP. From start to end, the CDR3 is CASRETGSNQPQHF.

On this clone: The read terminates 3 residues ahead of where the CDR3 ends, so the germline J gene completes it. This chain links TRBV10-3 with TRBJ2-2; TRBD2 aligns across 10 bases. Germline assignment: CDR1 ENHRY and CDR2 SYGVKD. The CDR3 has 16 residues. Trimming cost V 7 bases and J 1 base; bases outside gene matches: 6. The covered CDR3 bases are TGTGCCATCAACAGCGGGGGGGCAAAGAACACCGGGGAG. Protein: CAINSGGAKNTGE. The CDR3 in its entirety is CAINSGGAKNTGELFF.

Worth noting for this clone: The CDR3 goes on 3 residues after the read ends, and that part is filled in from the germline J gene. This chain uses TRBV10-3 with TRBJ1-6; 7 nucleotides align to TRBD1. This CDR3 is built from 15 residues. CDR1 is ENHRY, CDR2 SYGVKD, per germline. The V gene end was trimmed by 6 bases and the J gene end by 2 bases; junction bases not matched to a gene: 4. The CDR3 bases that were read are TGTGCCATCAGCTCGACAGGGACCTATAATTCACCC. Amino acid sequence: CAISSTGTYNSP. The complete CDR3 protein is CAISSTGTYNSPLHF.

A remark on this clone: The read halts 3 residues ahead of the CDR3 end, with the missing end drawn from the germline J gene. The chain links TRBV5-4 to TRBJ2-3, with 7 bases identical to TRBD1. This CDR3 comprises 15 residues. Trimming at V came to 3 bases and at J to 4 bases, leaving 8 bases not matched to a gene. Germline V gene sequence: CDR1 SGHNT, CDR2 YYREEE (reference sequence). CDR3 sequence: CASSSTGLGPDTQYF. Incomplete CDR3 DNA: TGTGCCAGCAGCTCGACAGGGTTGGGGCCAGATACG.

Concerning this clone itself: The read gets to within 3 residues of the CDR3 end, and the germline J gene fills in the rest. V is TRBV2 and J is TRBJ1-6; a weak D match, TRBD1 (6 bases). Germline V gene lookup returns CDR1 SNHLY and CDR2 FYNNEI. The CDR3 sequence is 13 residues long. The ends were cut back, 7 bases at V and 7 bases at J, with 11 bases in the middle. CDR3 amino acids: CASTGQLNSPLHF. The sequenced CDR3 bases are TGTGCCAGCACCGGACAGCTCAATTCACCC.

The CDR3 here is CAWSVWRSRGETQYF. Incomplete CDR3 DNA: TGTGCCTGGAGTGTGTGGAGGAGTCGCGGGGAGACC. The J gene is TRBJ2-5, the V gene TRBV30, with a weak D call TRBD2 (5 bases). The CDR3 is cut off 3 residues early in the read; its end comes from the germline J gene. Germline CDR1 is GTSNPN and CDR2 is SVGIG (reference sequence). The CDR3 runs to 15 residues. The V gene lost 0 bases and the J gene lost 5 bases, with 16 bases spanning the gap.

A remark on this clone: The read halts 3 residues ahead of the CDR3 end, with the missing end drawn from the germline J gene. The chain couples TRBV19 to TRBJ2-7; 8 bases map to TRBD1. V lost 10 bases to trimming and J lost 3 bases; unmatched junction nucleotides: 5. The CDR3 contains 12 residues. Germline V gene sequence: CDR1 LNHDA, CDR2 SQIVND (reference sequence). The covered CDR3 bases are TGTGCCACCGACGACAGGGGCTACGAG. It encodes CATDDRGYE. The entire CDR3 is CATDDRGYEQYF.

To note about this clone: The observed sequence ends 3 residues before the CDR3 terminus, with the missing tail filled in from the germline J gene. The chain is built from TRBV20-1 and TRBJ2-4; 10 bases align to TRBD1. V was clipped by 7 bases and J by 5 bases; unmatched bases: 5. Germline V gene data show CDR1 as DFQATT and CDR2 as SNEGSKA (reference sequence). The CDR3 totals 13 residues. The sequenced part of the CDR3 DNA is TGCAGTGGATTCGGGACAGGGGAAAACATT. It is translated as CSGFGTGENI. The whole CDR3 reads CSGFGTGENIQYF.

For this clone: With the read ending 3 residues before the CDR3 end, the germline J gene is used to fill in that end. The chain links TRBV19 to TRBJ1-5; 7 bases are a match to TRBD1. CDR1 is LNHDA and CDR2 is SQIVND in the germline V gene (reference sequence). The CDR3 runs to 15 residues. This CDR3 is CASSESRQGGVPQHF. The CDR3 DNA, read in part, is TGTGCCAGTAGCGAATCTCGACAGGGAGGAGTTCCC.

Regarding this clone: The missing CDR3 end, 3 residues past where the read stops, is filled in from the germline J gene. This rearrangement joins TRBV7-2 to TRBJ2-3, with D unresolved. V lost 5 bases to trimming and J lost 2 bases, with 14 bases between them. Germline lookup yields CDR1 SGHTA and CDR2 FQGNSA. The CDR3 has 15 amino acids. Partial CDR3 DNA: TGTGCCAGCAGCAAGAGCCGAACTTACACAGATACG. Translating it yields CASSKSRTYTDT. The CDR3 in full is CASSKSRTYTDTQYF.

For this clone: The read comes to an end 3 residues before the CDR3 does, leaving the germline J gene to fill in the end. This chain links TRBV5-1 with TRBJ2-2; TRBD2 agrees at 12 bases. The V segment lost 4 bases and the J segment 3 bases; nucleotides outside the gene matches: 10. This CDR3 comprises 18 residues. Germline CDR1 reads SGHRS; CDR2 reads YFSETQ. The DNA read from the CDR3 is TGCGCCAGCAGCATCCTACTAGCGGGGGGCTTAGACACCGGGGAG. It specifies CASSILLAGGLDTGE. The CDR3, in full, reads CASSILLAGGLDTGELFF.

To note about this clone: The read finishes 3 residues shy of the CDR3 end, and the germline J gene is used to complete it. The chain uses TRBV30 and TRBJ2-1, with 10 bases lining up with TRBD2. Trimming cost V 0 bases and J 5 bases; bases outside gene matches: 4. CDR3 length: 15 amino acids. The germline CDR1 and CDR2 sequences are GTSNPN and SVGIG (reference sequence). The sequenced part of the CDR3 DNA is TGTGCCTGGAGTGTAGGGCTAGCGGGGGACAATGAG. Protein product: CAWSVGLAGDNE. In full, the CDR3 reads CAWSVGLAGDNEQFF. Full variable domain (rest looked up from reference TRBV30 and TRBJ2-1): SQTIHQWPATLVQPVGSPLSLECTVEGTSNPNLYWYRQAAGRGLQLLFYSVGIGQISSEVPQNLSASRPQDRQFILSSKKLLLSDSGFYLCAWSVGLAGDNEQFFGPGTRLTVL.

To note about this clone: The CDR3 end is not reached by the read, which stops 3 residues before it; the germline J gene fills it in. The rearrangement uses TRBV10-2 and TRBJ2-4, with D possibly matching TRBD2 (7 bases). The CDR3 extends over 12 amino acids. The V gene's germline CDR1 is WSHSY and CDR2 SAAADI. The sequenced part of the CDR3 DNA is TGCGCCAGCAGCGACGAAGGGGGGGCT. This gives the protein CASSDEGGA. The entire CDR3 protein is CASSDEGGAQYF.

Note on this clone: The read is 3 residues too short to cover the CDR3 end, so that end is filled in from the germline J gene. The J gene is TRBJ2-1, the V gene TRBV2, with TRBD2 matching over 9 bases. V was pared by 0 bases and J by 7 bases, with 10 bases of the junction left unmatched. Per germline, CDR1 SNHLY and CDR2 FYNNEI. The length of the CDR3 is 17 residues. The covered CDR3 bases are TGTGCCAGCAGTGAAGCCATAGCGGGGGTTAAAAAAAATGAG. It specifies CASSEAIAGVKKNE. The whole CDR3 sequence reads CASSEAIAGVKKNEQFF.

In the case of this clone: Read data end 3 residues before the CDR3 end; the end is taken from the germline J gene. The chain joins TRBV5-1 to TRBJ2-1, with TRBD2 matching 7 bases. Germline loops: CDR1 SGHRS, CDR2 YFSETQ. This CDR3 is 16 amino acids long. After removal of 4 bases from V and 6 bases from J, the junction contained 13 bases not matched to a gene. CDR3 loop: CASSPSGAGLANEQFF. Partial CDR3 DNA: TGCGCCAGCAGCCCTTCCGGAGCGGGGCTTGCCAATGAG.

Of note for this clone: The DNA ends 3 residues before the CDR3 does, and the rest of the CDR3 is filled in from the germline J gene. The rearrangement links TRBV5-1 to TRBJ1-5; a weak D match, TRBD1 (6 bases). V was shortened by 4 bases and J by 7 bases, with 15 bases between the two germline ends. The CDR3 is made up of 14 amino acids. Germline CDR1 is SGHRS and CDR2 is YFSETQ. The CDR3 reads CASSLQGLGQPQHF. The covered CDR3 bases are TGCGCCAGCAGCCTACAGGGCCTAGGGCAGCCC.

Turning to this clone: The observed sequence ends 3 residues before the CDR3 terminus, with the missing tail filled in from the germline J gene. This sequence joins TRBV30 and TRBJ1-1; maybe TRBD1 (5 bases). CDR3 length: 12 residues. Germline CDR1 reads GTSNPN; CDR2 reads SVGIG (reference sequence). V shed 0 bases and J shed 7 bases, with 9 bases lying between them. The covered CDR3 bases are TGTGCCTGGAGTGTACAAGGGGTTGAA. It translates to CAWSVQGVE. The CDR3 reads in full as CAWSVQGVEAFF.

With regard to this clone: The read gets to within 3 residues of the CDR3 end, and the germline J gene fills in the rest. V and J are TRBV5-6 and TRBJ2-2, with a possible D match to TRBD1 (5 bases). The CDR3 totals 13 residues. The ends were cut back, 4 bases at V and 7 bases at J, with 11 bases in the middle. Germline CDR1 SGHDT, CDR2 YYEEEE. The sequenced part of the CDR3 DNA is TGTGCCAGCAGCCGCGACAGTTACGGGGAG. Translation: CASSRDSYGE. The entire CDR3 is CASSRDSYGELFF.

A remark on this clone: The missing CDR3 end, 3 residues past where the read stops, is filled in from the germline J gene. The V and J genes are TRBV6-1 and TRBJ1-2; 7 nucleotides agree with TRBD1. The CDR3 has 15 amino acids. Germline V gene lookup returns CDR1 MNHNS and CDR2 SASEGT. Germline trimming cut 2 bases from V and 4 bases from J; bases unmatched to any gene: 7. The CDR3 DNA, read in part, is TGTGCCAGCAGTGAAAGGGACAGCTATGCCTATGGC. This gives the protein CASSERDSYAYG. From start to end, the CDR3 is CASSERDSYAYGYTF.

Note on this clone: Coverage ceases 3 residues before the CDR3 finishes, and the germline J gene fills in the end. This rearrangement joins TRBV6-4 to TRBJ1-2; the D is unclear. V lost 0 bases, J lost 5 bases, and 10 bases lay in between. The CDR3 is 14 residues long. Looked up from germline, CDR1 is MRHNA and CDR2 is SNTAGT. The CDR3 DNA, read in part, is TGTGCCAGCAGTGACTCCCCAGGAAATTATGGC. This translates into CASSDSPGNYG. The whole CDR3 protein reads CASSDSPGNYGYTF.

CDR3 DNA, as far as it was read: TGCAGTGCCGGGACTAGCGGGGGGGCTGGTACAGATACG. It is translated as CSAGTSGGAGTDT. The whole CDR3 sequence reads CSAGTSGGAGTDTQYF. The rearrangement uses TRBV20-1 and TRBJ2-3, with 16 bases aligning to TRBD2. The read finishes 3 residues shy of the CDR3 end, and the germline J gene is used to complete it. Germline V gene lookup returns CDR1 DFQATT and CDR2 SNEGSKA (reference sequence). V lost 6 bases, J lost 3 bases, and 6 bases stayed unmatched. The CDR3 is 16 residues long.

Regarding this clone: The read stops 3 residues short of the end of the CDR3; the missing end is completed from the germline J gene. The genes are TRBV20-1 and TRBJ2-3, with 8 bases that match TRBD2. Trimming at V came to 1 base and at J to 1 base, leaving 10 bases not matched to a gene. The CDR3 is 17 amino acids. The germline CDR1 and CDR2 sequences are DFQATT and SNEGSKA (reference sequence). The sequenced CDR3 bases are TGCAGTGCTAGAGGAATGCCCCGGGGGGGCGGCACAGATACG. Its protein product is CSARGMPRGGGTDT. The complete CDR3 reads CSARGMPRGGGTDTQYF.

Details on this clone: The read ends 3 residues shy of where the CDR3 ends; the end is completed using the germline J gene. The genes are TRBV7-6 and TRBJ1-1; perhaps TRBD1 as D (5 bases). V lost 4 bases to trimming and J lost 1 base, with 13 bases between them. This CDR3 is built from 15 residues. The germline CDR1 and CDR2 sequences are SGHVS and FNYEAQ. The CDR3 region is CASSSDGGGNTEAFF. The part of the CDR3 DNA that was read is TGTGCCAGCAGCTCCGACGGCGGGGGGAACACTGAA.